The 20 T cell receptor beta chains reported below all come from one sample, sequenced in a study of shared clonotypes between healthy human individuals. Selected positively for CCR7 and CD45RO-negative, naive CD8 cells excluded terminally differentiated effector memory CD45RA+ cells. The data were produced by immunoSEQ multiplex PCR, yet TCRdb's version contains in-frame clones alone and is incomplete. In the table there are 2 million to 2.5 million clones, more than 85% of which are singletons. Sequenced: naive CD8+ T cells from PBMCs. These receptors all come from a young man in good health. Some clones in this sample may be carry-over from other donors' samples.

This clone was seen more than once but under ten times. The junction does not match germline at one end; this may be a read error. The chain has TRBV4-3 and TRBJ1-1; no firm D call. The CDR3 extends over 14 amino acids. Germline-derived CDR1 and CDR2 are LGHNA and YSLEER. The CDR3 reads CASSKEPEATEAFF. The CDR3 nucleotides are TGCGCCAGCAGCAAAGAACCGGAGGCCACTGAAGCTTTCTTT.

The chain combines TRBV7-2 with TRBJ2-1; no reliable D call. CDR1 and CDR2 (germline): SGHTA, FQGNSA. Trimming left V 5 bases short and J 7 bases short, with 18 bases between. The CDR3 is made up of 15 amino acids. DNA for the CDR3: TGTGCCAGCAGCCCGTCACGGGCCTGGATGAATGAGCAGTTCTTC. This encodes CASSPSRAWMNEQFF. The full variable domain, with the rest looked up from reference TRBV7-2 and TRBJ2-1, is GAGVSQSPSNKVTEKGKDVELRCDPISGHTALYWYRQSLGQGLEFLIYFQGNSAPDKSGLPSDRFSAERTGGSVSTLTIQRTQQEDSAVYLCASSPSRAWMNEQFFGPGTRLTVL.

This clone was seen a single time. The V and J genes are TRBV11-2 and TRBJ2-7; unclear D gene. The germline gives CDR1 SGHAT, CDR2 FQNNGV. The CDR3 runs 14 residues. Trimming cost V 5 bases and J 3 bases, with 14 bases left between them. CDR3 protein: CASSLTRSGYEQYF. In DNA form, the CDR3 reads TGTGCCAGCAGCCTGACCCGATCGGGCTACGAGCAGTACTTC.

The V call is TRBV5-4, the J call TRBJ2-7, with 8 bases lining up with TRBD1. V shed 5 bases and J 5 bases; nucleotides not matched to a gene: 6. This CDR3 is 13 amino acids long. Germline loops: CDR1 SGHNT, CDR2 YYREEE (reference sequence). This chain's CDR3 is CASSWTGYDEQYF. CDR3 DNA: TGTGCCAGCAGTTGGACAGGGTATGACGAGCAGTACTTC.

The chain links TRBV7-9 to TRBJ2-6; perhaps TRBD1 as D (6 bases). The germline CDR1 and CDR2 sequences are SEHNR and FQNEAQ (reference sequence). The V gene lost 5 bases and the J gene lost 2 bases, with 19 bases spanning the gap. This CDR3 comprises 18 residues. In nucleotides, the CDR3 is TGTGCCAGCAGCCAAGGGACAAGGGTCCAAACTGGGGCCAACGTCCTGACTTTC. This translates into CASSQGTRVQTGANVLTF.

The V call is TRBV14, the J call TRBJ2-1; perhaps TRBD2 as D (5 bases). Trimming shortened V by 4 bases and J by 5 bases, and 21 bases separated the two germline ends. Germline V gives CDR1 SGHDN, CDR2 FVKESK. This CDR3 region has 17 residues. CDR3 protein: CASSPSKLDYLNNEQFF. The DNA of the CDR3 is TGTGCCAGCAGCCCCTCGAAATTAGACTACCTAAACAATGAGCAGTTCTTC.

V usage is TRBV4-1 and J usage is TRBJ1-1, with a weak D call TRBD1 (5 bases). The germline V gene encodes CDR1 MGHRA and CDR2 YSYEKL. V was pared by 0 bases and J by 6 bases, with 17 bases between. The CDR3 has 16 amino acids. DNA for the CDR3: TGCGCCAGCAGCCAAGATCCTGGGTGGGGGGACGCTGAAGCTTTCTTT. This encodes CASSQDPGWGDAEAFF.

V usage is TRBV28 and J usage is TRBJ1-3; 7 bases line up with TRBD1. Unmatched junction bases numbered 8, after V lost 4 bases and J lost 2 bases. The CDR3 is 16 residues long. Germline V gene data show CDR1 as MDHEN and CDR2 as SYDVKM. CDR3 nucleotide sequence: TGTGCCAGCAGTTCCCGTGGGACAGTTCCTGGAAACACCATATATTTT. It specifies CASSSRGTVPGNTIYF. Full variable domain (rest looked up from reference TRBV28 and TRBJ1-3): DVKVTQSSRYLVKRTGEKVFLECVQDMDHENMFWYRQDPGLGLRLIYFSYDVKMKEKGDIPEGYSVSREKKERFSLILESASTNQTSMYLCASSSRGTVPGNTIYFGEGSWLTVV.

This chain joins TRBV13 and TRBJ2-3; 7 nucleotides agree with TRBD2. CDR3 size: 15 residues. The germline CDR1 and CDR2 sequences are PRHDT and FYEKMQ (reference sequence). The V segment lost 3 bases and the J segment 0 bases; nucleotides outside the gene matches: 3. In DNA, the CDR3 is TGTGCCAGCAGCTTCACTAGCGATAGCACAGATACGCAGTATTTT. Its protein product is CASSFTSDSTDTQYF.

The gene calls are TRBV28 and TRBJ2-1, with 7 bases fitting TRBD2. The CDR3 is made up of 11 amino acids. V trimming: 11 bases; J trimming: 15 bases; junction bases outside the gene matches: 13. From germline, CDR1 is MDHEN and CDR2 SYDVKM. The CDR3 spells CADEGRGEGFF. The CDR3, as DNA: TGTGCCGACGAGGGGAGGGGTGAGGGGTTCTTC.

This rearrangement joins TRBV27 to TRBJ2-7; 9 positions match TRBD2. This CDR3 is built from 15 residues. With V trimmed by 0 bases and J by 3 bases, 3 bases remained unmatched. CDR1 MNHEY and CDR2 SMNVEV come from the germline V gene (reference sequence). CDR3 region: CASSLSGLAFYEQYF. Here the CDR3 DNA reads TGTGCCAGCAGTTTATCAGGACTAGCGTTCTACGAGCAGTACTTC.

This rearrangement joins TRBV15 to TRBJ2-7, with D tentatively TRBD2 (5 bases). V was pared by 10 bases and J by 0 bases, with 10 bases between. Germline lookup yields CDR1 LNHNV and CDR2 YYDKDF (reference sequence). The CDR3 has 12 residues. CDR3 sequence: CARLQHSYEQYF. The CDR3 region has the DNA TGTGCCAGACTACAGCACTCCTACGAGCAGTACTTC. Full variable domain (remainder filled in from reference TRBV15 and TRBJ2-7): DAMVIQNPRYQVTQFGKPVTLSCSQTLNHNVMYWYQQKSSQAPKLLFHYYDKDFNNEADTPDNFQSRRPNTSFCFLDIRSPGLGDTAMYLCARLQHSYEQYFGPGTRLTVT.

This rearrangement joins TRBV18 to TRBJ2-7; 8 bases are a match to TRBD2. With 2 bases clipped from V and 5 bases from J, the junction kept 5 bases outside the gene matches. This CDR3 has 14 amino acids. Per germline, CDR1 KGHSH and CDR2 LQKENI. This CDR3 reads CASSPEPGLDEQYF. CDR3 DNA: TGTGCCAGCTCACCAGAGCCGGGACTAGACGAGCAGTACTTC. The variable domain in full, completed from reference TRBV18 and TRBJ2-7, reads NAGVMQNPRHLVRRRGQEARLRCSPMKGHSHVYWYRQLPEEGLKFMVYLQKENIIDESGMPKERFSAEFPKEGPSILRIQQVVRGDSAAYFCASSPEPGLDEQYFGPGTRLTVT.

J is TRBJ2-5 and V is TRBV7-2, with D perhaps assigned TRBD1 or TRBD2 (5 bases each). This CDR3 has 15 residues. V lost 5 bases, J lost 8 bases, and 21 bases lay in between. The germline CDR1 and CDR2 sequences are SGHTA and FQGNSA. CDR3: CASSPSTGPLITQYF. CDR3 nucleotides: TGTGCCAGCAGCCCCTCAACGGGGCCTCTGATAACCCAGTACTTC.

Comment on this clone: The identical CDR3 is also encoded by other nucleotide sequences in the sample. This chain links TRBV27 with TRBJ2-1, with 10 nucleotides matching TRBD2. The length of the CDR3 is 15 residues. The ends lost 5 bases at V and 2 bases at J; junction bases unmatched: 3. The germline V gene has CDR1 MNHEY and CDR2 SMNVEV (reference sequence). The CDR3 DNA sequence: TGTGCCAGCAGTCCGCTAGCGGGGGCCTACAATGAGCAGTTCTTC. It codes for CASSPLAGAYNEQFF.

To note about this clone: Other DNA variants within this sample encode the same CDR3. The J gene is TRBJ2-6, the V gene TRBV30; weak D call: TRBD1 (5 bases). Germline-derived CDR1 and CDR2 are GTSNPN and SVGIG (reference sequence). V lost 1 base and J lost 4, with 8 bases in between. The CDR3 is 14 residues long. The CDR3: CAWSAGAGANVLTF. CDR3 coding DNA: TGTGCCTGGAGTGCTGGGGCCGGGGCCAACGTCCTGACTTTC.

This chain connects TRBV9 to TRBJ1-2; 7 nucleotides align to TRBD1. Germline CDR1 SGDLS, CDR2 YYNGEE. The V gene end was trimmed by 0 bases and the J gene end by 0 bases; junction bases not matched to a gene: 8. The CDR3 totals 17 residues. The CDR3: CASSVEGRGIPNYGYTF. The DNA for the CDR3 is TGTGCCAGCAGCGTAGAGGGCAGGGGGATCCCTAACTATGGCTACACCTTC.

This chain links TRBV29-1 with TRBJ1-2, with D possibly matching TRBD1 (5 bases). This CDR3 has 15 residues. Germline V CDR1 and CDR2: SQVTM, ANQGSEA. Trimming left V 4 bases short and J 8 bases short, with 23 bases between. CDR3: CSVGHPAGREHGYTF. The CDR3 DNA follows: TGCAGCGTTGGGCACCCCGCGGGCAGGGAACACGGCTACACCTTC.

The chain is built from TRBV25-1 and TRBJ1-1; no clear D gene. The CDR3 is 13 residues long. Per the germline V gene, CDR1 is MGHDK and CDR2 is SYGVNS. Trimming shortened V by 5 bases and J by 5 bases, and 12 bases separated the two germline ends. The CDR3 DNA reads as TGTGCCAGCAGTTGGAGCCGGGGTACTGAAGCTTTCTTT. Encoded protein: CASSWSRGTEAFF.

This chain joins TRBV6-5 and TRBJ2-4; D is uncertain. The germline V and J ends were trimmed by 0 bases and 2 bases, with 11 bases remaining between them. The CDR3 is 16 amino acids. Per the germline V gene, CDR1 is MNHEY and CDR2 is SVGAGI. The CDR3 protein is CASSYSYETTKNIQYF. The CDR3 coding sequence is TGTGCCAGCAGTTACTCTTACGAAACTACCAAAAACATTCAGTACTTC.